At least ten counts were recorded for the clone carrying this T cell receptor (beta chain). Its target is not known. Trimming stripped 3 bases from V and 2 bases from J, with 15 bases between. This CDR3 is 16 amino acids long. Constant-region reverse primers amplified full-length variable regions, followed by semi-nested Nested Universal Primer A PCR. TCRdb passed the 5' RACE reads through MiXCR, listing each CDR3 protein once. The sample shows fewer than 12,000 distinct CDR3 sequences, roughly 15% of them seen only once. Study conclusions and caveats: The TCR gene usage of tumor memory CD4+ T cells clustered together with blood and lymph node memory CD4+ cells and with lymph node naive CD4+ cells.

The sorted Tregs were CD4+CD25+CD127-/low cells. The chain uses TRBV12-3 or TRBV12-4 and TRBJ2-3; D is unclear. This clonotype was sampled from a female donor with breast cancer. The sample consisted of Tregs sorted from a lymph node. The CDR3 region is CASSLGTHILTDTQYF. The CDR3 bases are TGTGCCAGCAGTTTGGGCACCCACATACTCACAGATACGCAGTATTTT.